The 13 T cell receptor beta chains given below trace back to one sample, sequenced in a study of blood T cell repertoires in COVID-19. The assay was immunoSEQ multiplex PCR, and TCRdb's table has in-frame clones only and misses some. The sample records roughly 330,000 clones, around 80% being singletons. The sample consisted of peripheral blood. The receptors here all came from a woman aged 50 to 60 with acute or convalescent COVID-19.

This clone was counted only a few times. The V and J genes are TRBV7-2 and TRBJ2-7; D ambiguous. The CDR3 is 12 amino acids. Germline V gene data show CDR1 as SGHTA and CDR2 as FQGNSA. V lost 2 bases, J lost 6 bases, and 8 bases lay in between. The CDR3 bases are TGTGCCAGCAGCTTAATCAGCGTCGAGCAGTACTTC. This translates into CASSLISVEQYF.

The chain combines TRBV5-1 with TRBJ2-1; D unresolved. Trimming left V 4 bases short and J 2 bases short, with 16 bases between. Germline V gives CDR1 SGHRS, CDR2 YFSETQ. The CDR3 covers 16 residues. The DNA for the CDR3 is TGCGCCAGCAGCCCTCCTTGGCAGGCCGCCTACAATGAGCAGTTCTTC. Protein product: CASSPPWQAAYNEQFF.

This chain uses TRBV19 with TRBJ2-1; D not resolved. Deletions cut 4 bases from V and 7 bases from J, with 5 bases between. Germline assignment: CDR1 LNHDA and CDR2 SQIVND (reference sequence). The CDR3 has 11 residues. CDR3 loop: CASSRLNEQFF. DNA of the CDR3: TGTGCCAGTAGTAGGCTGAATGAGCAGTTCTTC. Supplemented by reference TRBV19 and TRBJ2-1, the full variable domain reads DGGITQSPKYLFRKEGQNVTLSCEQNLNHDAMYWYRQDPGQGLRLIYYSQIVNDFQKGDIAEGYSVSREKKESFPLTVTSAQKNPTAFYLCASSRLNEQFFGPGTRLTVL.

The J gene is TRBJ1-2, the V gene TRBV9; TRBD1 agrees at 7 bases. The length of the CDR3 is 15 residues. V shed 3 bases and J 0 bases; nucleotides not matched to a gene: 5. Germline assignment: CDR1 SGDLS and CDR2 YYNGEE. The CDR3: CASSGNRGANYGYTF. CDR3 bases: TGTGCCAGCAGCGGGAACAGGGGAGCTAACTATGGCTACACCTTC.

This clone showed up just a few times. The gene calls are TRBV10-1 and TRBJ1-1, with D unclear. CDR1 WNHNN and CDR2 SYGVQD come from the germline V gene (reference sequence). Trimming took 4 bases from V and 3 from J, leaving 3 bases between them. CDR3 length: 11 residues. CDR3 sequence reads: CASSADTEAFF. In DNA, the CDR3 is TGCGCCAGCAGTGCGGACACTGAAGCTTTCTTT.

The chain uses TRBV11-2 and TRBJ2-5, with D possibly being TRBD1 (6 bases). Per the germline V gene, CDR1 is SGHAT and CDR2 is FQNNGV. This CDR3 comprises 14 residues. V gave up 3 bases and J gave up 3 bases, with 11 bases separating them. In nucleotides, the CDR3 is TGTGCCAGCAGCTTTGGGGGCGGCGAAGAGACCCAGTACTTC. Translating gives CASSFGGGEETQYF.

The J gene is TRBJ1-2, the V gene TRBV1; the D call in the table, TRBD1, was not verified against the DNA. TRBV1 is a pseudogene locus. The CDR3 is made up of 16 amino acids. CDR3 in amino acids: CTSSHRRDRANYGYTF. The DNA for the CDR3 is TGCACCAGCAGCCATCGCCGGGACAGGGCTAACTATGGCTACACCTTC.

The CDR3, as DNA: TGTGCCAGCAGCCCCCCGAGGGTCGCCGGCAACGAGCAGTACTTC. Amino acid sequence: CASSPPRVAGNEQYF. The chain carries TRBV7-2 and TRBJ2-7; TRBD2 might be the D (5 bases). The CDR3 covers 15 residues. Between the trimmed V and J ends, which lost 5 bases and 5 bases, there was a span of 19 bases. Germline loops: CDR1 SGHTA, CDR2 FQGNSA.

This chain links TRBV5-1 with TRBJ2-7, with 8 bases matching TRBD1. CDR1 and CDR2 from the germline V gene are SGHRS and YFSETQ. CDR3 length equals 16 residues. Losses at the gene ends were 0 bases for V and 0 bases for J; bases not matched to a gene: 5. DNA for the CDR3: TGCGCCAGCAGCTTGGTGCCAGGGGGCTCCTCCTACGAGCAGTACTTC. This sequence encodes CASSLVPGGSSYEQYF. Supplemented by reference TRBV5-1 and TRBJ2-7, the full variable domain reads KAGVTQTPRYLIKTRGQQVTLSCSPISGHRSVSWYQQTPGQGLQFLFEYFSETQRNKGNFPGRFSGRQFSNSRSEMNVSTLELGDSALYLCASSLVPGGSSYEQYFGPGTRLTVT.

Here the CDR3 reads CASSVNSAGGEQFF. CDR3 coding DNA: TGTGCCAGCAGCGTCAACTCTGCGGGAGGTGAGCAGTTCTTC. The chain employs TRBV9 and TRBJ2-1, with 8 bases matching TRBD2. This CDR3 has 14 residues. Germline CDR1 reads SGDLS; CDR2 reads YYNGEE. With 2 bases clipped from V and 9 bases from J, the junction kept 7 bases outside the gene matches.

The V and J genes are TRBV12-3 or TRBV12-4 and TRBJ1-1; D is unclear. Trimming shortened V by 7 bases and J by 6 bases, and 15 bases separated the two germline ends. The CDR3 sequence is 13 residues long. The chain's CDR3 is CASTPVADAEAFF. The CDR3 nucleotides read TGTGCCAGCACTCCGGTAGCGGACGCTGAAGCTTTCTTT.

This chain joins TRBV11-1 and TRBJ2-2; a possible D gene is TRBD2 (6 bases). This CDR3 comprises 14 residues. The ends were cut back, 5 bases at V and 3 bases at J, with 10 bases in the middle. Looked up from germline, CDR1 is SGHAT and CDR2 is FQDESV (reference sequence). The CDR3 is CASSRTGDTGELFF. As DNA, the CDR3 is TGTGCCAGCAGCCGGACGGGGGACACCGGGGAGCTGTTTTTT.

The V gene is TRBV12-3 or TRBV12-4, the J gene TRBJ1-1; D is unclear. V was cut by 5 bases and J by 2 bases, with 9 bases left in between. The CDR3 loop spans 13 amino acids. The CDR3 region is CASSVTVNTEAFF. The CDR3 nucleotides are TGTGCCAGCAGTGTTACAGTAAACACTGAAGCTTTCTTT.